This T cell receptor (beta chain) was sequenced during a study of blood T cell repertoires in COVID-19. Looking at the study overall: The samples span acute and convalescent COVID-19 from the United States, Italy and Spain. T cells, B-cell-depleted T cells, or PBMCs supplied cDNA or gDNA.

Assay used: immunoSEQ multiplex PCR; TCRdb lists only in-frame clones, some missing. The sample lists around 62,000 clones, about 87% occurring once. CDR3 length: 16 amino acids. With V trimmed by 4 bases and J by 4 bases, 9 bases remained unmatched. Germline lookup yields CDR1 MNHNS and CDR2 SASEGT. The gene calls are TRBV6-1 and TRBJ2-5; 10 nucleotides line up with TRBD2. The clonotype originates from a man between 60 and 75 years old with acute or convalescent COVID-19. The specimen sequenced was peripheral blood. For the CDR3, the DNA is TGTGCCAGCAGTGTTGGGACTAGCGACGGAGGAGAGACCCAGTACTTC. Translation: CASSVGTSDGGETQYF.